A single sample gave rise to the 3 T cell receptor beta chains below, sequenced in a study of T-cell memory formation after mild COVID-19. One entry per CDR3 protein results from TCRdb running MiXCR on the 5' RACE reads. Among more than 80,000 distinct CDR3 sequences listed, around 15% were seen once. The sample comprised PBMCs or a T cell subset sorted from them (not recorded which). The receptors come from an adult woman who had mild COVID-19 (a few samples of this study predate the infection). Cell type and time point are not known.

The CDR3 nucleotides are TGCAGCGTTGAGGACCAGGGAATCTACGCTTTTTATGGCTACACCTTC. As protein: CSVEDQGIYAFYGYTF. This chain uses TRBV29-1 with TRBJ1-2, with D perhaps TRBD1 (5 bases). The CDR3 is 16 amino acids. From germline, CDR1 is SQVTM and CDR2 ANQGSEA. Trimming took 3 bases from V and 5 from J, leaving 22 bases between them.

This clonotype was seen ten or more times. V usage is TRBV6-5 and J usage is TRBJ2-1; TRBD2 is a possible D gene (6 bases). The CDR3 covers 14 residues. Trimming removed 4 bases at V and 11 bases at J, with 18 bases between. Per germline, CDR1 MNHEY and CDR2 SVGAGI. CDR3 nucleotides: TGTGCCAGCAGTTCGTGGGCAGAAGCGGGTCAGCAGTTCTTC. Amino acids: CASSSWAEAGQQFF.

Only a few counts were recorded for this clonotype. The chain links TRBV4-1 to TRBJ1-5; D not certain. The CDR3 runs 16 residues. In germline, CDR1 is MGHRA, CDR2 YSYEKL. Trimming stripped 0 bases from V and 2 bases from J, with 11 bases between. CDR3 DNA: TGCGCCAGCAGCCAAGAACCCCCGCAAGGCAATCAGCCCCAGCATTTT. This gives the protein CASSQEPPQGNQPQHF.